A selection of T cell receptor beta chains follows, all from one sample in a study of vaccination and CD4 T cells after COVID-19. One entry per CDR3 protein, called by TCRdb with MiXCR from the PCR reads. This sample has some 18,000 distinct CDR3 sequences; approximately 53% occur once, and the top ten carry approximately 9%. The antigens of these receptors remain unknown. The sample consisted of CD4+ T cells from blood, cultured in vitro. These receptors were taken from a human donor who had recovered from COVID-19. Each CDR3 is given with its conserved first and last residue. The D gene is left open where the match is weak. Not every row has a clone size; where given, it reads once, few, many or a size class.

>TRBJ1-5|NA|TRBV19|few
TGTGCCAGTAGGATCGGGGATGGGGTCGGCAATCAGCCCCAGCATTTT
CASRIGDGVGNQPQHF
>TRBJ2-3|TRBD2|TRBV7-2|few
TGTGCCAGCAGCCCTAGACCGGGACTAGCGGGGCGCACAGATACGCAGTATTTT
CASSPRPGLAGRTDTQYF
>TRBJ2-3|TRBD1|TRBV6-1|few
TGTGCCAGCAATCTTGACAGGGGTACGCAGTATTTT
CASNLDRGTQYF
>TRBJ2-2|NA|TRBV2|NA
TGTGCCAGCAGTGAGGTACAGAGCACCGGGGAGCTGTTTTTT
CASSEVQSTGELFF
>TRBJ1-1|NA|TRBV10-1|few
TGCGCCAGCAGTGAGTCCGCAGAGATGAACACTGAAGCTTTCTTT
CASSESAEMNTEAFF
>TRBJ2-3|NA|TRBV11-3|NA
TGTGCCAGCAGCTTAGGTCCCGGGATCACAGATACGCAGTATTTT
CASSLGPGITDTQYF
>TRBJ1-5|TRBD1|TRBV19|NA
TGTGCCAGTAGCCAGACAGGGGGCAATCAGCCCCAGCATTTT
CASSQTGGNQPQHF
>TRBJ2-5|NA|TRBV27|NA
TGTGCCAGCAGGTCGTACCAAGAGACCCAGTACTTC
CASRSYQETQYF
>TRBJ1-6|NA|TRBV2|NA
TGTGCCAGCAGTGGTGGTAATTCACCCCTCCACTTT
CASSGGNSPLHF
>TRBJ1-1|NA|TRBV5-1|NA
TGCGCCAGCAGACGGACCTCGGGGACTGAAGCTTTCTTT
CASRRTSGTEAFF
>TRBJ2-1|NA|TRBV12-3/TRBV12-4|medium-sized
TGTGCCACCGGAGGGGCGGTAGGGCGGGGCAGGTTCTTC
CATGGAVGRGRFF
>TRBJ2-3|TRBD2|TRBV10-3|NA
TGTGCCATCAGTGAACTAGCGGAGCCAACAGATACGCAGTATTTT
CAISELAEPTDTQYF
>TRBJ2-1|NA|TRBV12-3/TRBV12-4|NA
TGTGCCAGCAGTTTGAAACTTATCAATGAGCAGTTCTTC
CASSLKLINEQFF
>TRBJ2-7|NA|TRBV20-1|medium-sized
TGCAGTGCTAGACCAGTTCCCGACAGTGGAGGCAACGAGCAGTACTTC
CSARPVPDSGGNEQYF
>TRBJ2-7|NA|TRBV10-3|NA
TGTGCCATCAGTACAGGGTACGAGCAGTACTTC
CAISTGYEQYF